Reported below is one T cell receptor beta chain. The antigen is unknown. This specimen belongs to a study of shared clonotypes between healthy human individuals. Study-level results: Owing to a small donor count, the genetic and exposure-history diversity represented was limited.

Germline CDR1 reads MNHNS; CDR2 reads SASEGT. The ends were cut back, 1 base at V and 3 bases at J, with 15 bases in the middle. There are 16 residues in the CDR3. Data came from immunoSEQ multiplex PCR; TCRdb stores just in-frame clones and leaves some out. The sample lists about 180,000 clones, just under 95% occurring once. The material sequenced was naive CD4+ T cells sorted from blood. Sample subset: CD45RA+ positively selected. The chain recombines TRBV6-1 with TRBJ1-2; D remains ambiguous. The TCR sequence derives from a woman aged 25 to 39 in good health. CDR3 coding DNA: TGTGCCAGCAGTGAAGTTGGGGATGCCAAGTACTATGGCTACACCTTC. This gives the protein CASSEVGDAKYYGYTF.